This paragraph reports one TCR beta chain. Antigen specificity is unknown. This specimen belongs to a study of T cells in Graves' hyperthyroidism and ophthalmopathy. Notes on the study in general: A model using 13 V-J features told ophthalmopathy apart from stable hyperthyroidism. Blood also carried most thyroid clonotypes expanded above 0.001.

Clinical symptoms, serum thyroxine, TRAb, thyroid ultrasound and orbital computed tomography established diagnosis. From more than 9 ml of fresh peripheral blood, PBMCs were isolated. TCR beta CDR3 region amplification was performed from RNA transcripts. TCR CDR3 underwent first-round RT-PCR with the HTBI primer set. MiXCR, applied by TCRdb to the multiplex PCR reads, yields one record per CDR3 protein. The profile shows 350,000 or so distinct CDR3 sequences, 21% of them singletons. Per germline, CDR1 MNHNS and CDR2 SASEGT. This CDR3 region has 16 residues. Between the trimmed V and J ends, which lost 6 bases and 8 bases, there was a span of 22 bases.

This sequence was found in a woman between 50 and 59 years old with Graves' hyperthyroidism. The chain carries TRBV6-1 and TRBJ1-4; D unclear. The material sequenced was blood. The CDR3 DNA is TGTGCCAGCAGCACTAGTGGTGGGCCCACGGAGGAAAAACTGTTTTTT. Protein: CASSTSGGPTEEKLFF.